This T cell receptor beta chain was documented in a study of blood T cell repertoires in COVID-19. For the study at large: T cells, B-cell-depleted T cells, or PBMCs supplied cDNA or gDNA.

The ends were cut back, 2 bases at V and 2 bases at J, with 15 bases in the middle. Looked up from germline, CDR1 is SGHVS and CDR2 is FQNEAQ. This CDR3 region has 17 residues. As originally analysed: Reference gene primer amplification yielded estimated nucleated cell counts. Here immunoSEQ multiplex PCR was the method, and the copy in TCRdb shows in-frame clones only, minus some. D and trimming come from the DNA, and the V and J calls and clone size come from that table. The table includes some 150,000 clones, approximately 85% detected once. The chain combines TRBV7-8 with TRBJ2-2, with D perhaps TRBD2 (6 bases). This clonotype was sampled from a human donor with acute or convalescent COVID-19. The donor label of this sample is uncertain. The specimen was peripheral blood. This CDR3 reads CASSLKPGLPNTGELFF. The DNA for the CDR3 is TGTGCCAGCAGCTTAAAGCCGGGACTCCCCAACACCGGGGAGCTGTTTTTT.